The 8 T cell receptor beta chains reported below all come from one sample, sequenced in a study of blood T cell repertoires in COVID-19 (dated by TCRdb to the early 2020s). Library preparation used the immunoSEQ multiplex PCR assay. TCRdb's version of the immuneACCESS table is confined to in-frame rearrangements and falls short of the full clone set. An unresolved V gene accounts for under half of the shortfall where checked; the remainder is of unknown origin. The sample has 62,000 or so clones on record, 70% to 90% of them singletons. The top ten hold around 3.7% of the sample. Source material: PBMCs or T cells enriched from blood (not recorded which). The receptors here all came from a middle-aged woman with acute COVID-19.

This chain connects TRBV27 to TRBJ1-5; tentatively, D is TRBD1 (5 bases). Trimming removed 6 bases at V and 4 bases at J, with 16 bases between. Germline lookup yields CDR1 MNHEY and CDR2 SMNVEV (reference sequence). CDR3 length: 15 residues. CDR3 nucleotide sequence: TGTGCCAGCAGCCCGGGGGGGTCGGGGAATCAGCCCCAGCATTTT. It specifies CASSPGGSGNQPQHF.

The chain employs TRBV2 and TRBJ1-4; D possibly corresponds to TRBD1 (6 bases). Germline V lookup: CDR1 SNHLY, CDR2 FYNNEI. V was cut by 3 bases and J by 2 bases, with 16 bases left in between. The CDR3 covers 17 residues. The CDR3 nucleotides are TGTGCCAGCAGTGATAACCCTATCAGGGGCACTAATGAAAAACTGTTTTTT. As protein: CASSDNPIRGTNEKLFF.

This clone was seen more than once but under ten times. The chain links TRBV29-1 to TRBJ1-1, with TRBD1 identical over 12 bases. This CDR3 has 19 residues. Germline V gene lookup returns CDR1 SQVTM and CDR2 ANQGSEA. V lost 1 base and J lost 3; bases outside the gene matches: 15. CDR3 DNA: TGCAGCGTTGAAGCCGGGACAGGGGGCTCCTTTCTGTGGGACACTGAAGCTTTCTTT. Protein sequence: CSVEAGTGGSFLWDTEAFF.

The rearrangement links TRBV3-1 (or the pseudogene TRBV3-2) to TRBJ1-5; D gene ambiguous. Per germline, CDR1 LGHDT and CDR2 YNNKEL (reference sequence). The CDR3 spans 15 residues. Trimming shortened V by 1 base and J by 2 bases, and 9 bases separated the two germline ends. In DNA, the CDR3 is TGTGCCAGCAGCCAAGGAGTGCAGGGCAATCAGCCCCAGCATTTT. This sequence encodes CASSQGVQGNQPQHF.

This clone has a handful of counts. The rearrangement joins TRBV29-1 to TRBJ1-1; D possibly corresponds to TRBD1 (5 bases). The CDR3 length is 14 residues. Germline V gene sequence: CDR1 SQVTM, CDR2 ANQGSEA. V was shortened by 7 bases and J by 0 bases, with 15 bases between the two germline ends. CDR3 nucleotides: TGCAGCGCCAGAACTGGGGCATTGAACACTGAAGCTTTCTTT. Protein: CSARTGALNTEAFF. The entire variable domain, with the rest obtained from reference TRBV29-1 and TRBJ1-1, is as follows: SAVISQKPSRDICQRGTSLTIQCQVDSQVTMMFWYRQQPGQSLTLIATANQGSEATYESGFVIDKFPISRPNLTFSTLTVSNMSPEDSSIYLCSARTGALNTEAFFGQGTRLTVV.

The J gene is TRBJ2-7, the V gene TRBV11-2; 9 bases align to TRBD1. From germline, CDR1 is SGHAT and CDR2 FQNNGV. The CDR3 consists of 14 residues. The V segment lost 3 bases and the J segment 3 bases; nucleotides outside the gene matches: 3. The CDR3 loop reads CASSFEDRGYEQYF. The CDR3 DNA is TGTGCCAGCAGCTTTGAGGACAGGGGCTACGAGCAGTACTTC. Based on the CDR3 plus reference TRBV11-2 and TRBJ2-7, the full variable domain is EAGVAQSPRYKIIEKRQSVAFWCNPISGHATLYWYQQILGQGPKLLIQFQNNGVVDDSQLPKDRFSAERLKGVDSTLKIQPAKLEDSAVYLCASSFEDRGYEQYFGPGTRLTVT.

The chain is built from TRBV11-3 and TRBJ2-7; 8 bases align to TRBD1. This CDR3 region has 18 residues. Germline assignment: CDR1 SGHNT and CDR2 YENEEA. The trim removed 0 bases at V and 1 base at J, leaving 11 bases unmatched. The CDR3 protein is CASSLEGQEALKSYEQYF. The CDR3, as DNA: TGTGCCAGCAGCTTAGAGGGACAGGAGGCCCTGAAATCCTACGAGCAGTACTTC.

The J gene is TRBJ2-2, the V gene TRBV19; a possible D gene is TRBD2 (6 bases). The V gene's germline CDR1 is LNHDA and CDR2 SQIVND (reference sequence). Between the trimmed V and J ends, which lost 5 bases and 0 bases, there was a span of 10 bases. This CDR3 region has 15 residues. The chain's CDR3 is CASSRGKANTGELFF. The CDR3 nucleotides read TGTGCCAGTAGTCGGGGGAAGGCGAACACCGGGGAGCTGTTTTTT. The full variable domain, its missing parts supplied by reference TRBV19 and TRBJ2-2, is DGGITQSPKYLFRKEGQNVTLSCEQNLNHDAMYWYRQDPGQGLRLIYYSQIVNDFQKGDIAEGYSVSREKKESFPLTVTSAQKNPTAFYLCASSRGKANTGELFFGEGSRLTVL.